This entry lists 25 T cell receptor beta chains sequenced from one sample in a study of blood T cell repertoires in COVID-19. Generated by immunoSEQ multiplex PCR, the TCRdb table keeps only in-frame clones and is missing some. The sample consists of 150,000 or so clones, 70% to 90% of them appearing once. Sequenced material: peripheral blood. Receptors were obtained from a human donor in a cohort sampled during active COVID-19.

Written as DNA, the CDR3 is TGTGCCAGCGAAGCGGGGTTAGGGGCCTACGAGCAGTACTTC. It translates to CASEAGLGAYEQYF. The chain links TRBV7-2 to TRBJ2-7, with TRBD2 matching over 7 bases. The germline gives CDR1 SGHTA, CDR2 FQGNSA. The ends lost 8 bases at V and 2 bases at J; junction bases unmatched: 9. This CDR3 has 14 residues.

This clone was counted a few times. The chain is built from TRBV6-6 and TRBJ2-7; D is perhaps TRBD2 (5 bases). The CDR3 has 16 residues. V was clipped by 0 bases and J by 6 bases, with 18 bases between them. Looked up from germline, CDR1 is MNHNY and CDR2 is SVGAGI (reference sequence). The CDR3 DNA follows: TGTGCCAGCAGTTACTCCTGGGCAGAGGGATTATCCGAGCAGTACTTC. It codes for CASSYSWAEGLSEQYF.

This clone has only a few counts. The chain recombines TRBV6-5 with TRBJ2-1; D call uncertain. From germline, CDR1 is MNHEY and CDR2 SVGAGI. Trimming cost V 8 bases and J 9 bases, with 8 bases left between them. The CDR3 sequence is 10 residues long. DNA for the CDR3: TGTGCCAGCGCATGGGCTGAGCAGTTCTTC. Amino acid sequence: CASAWAEQFF.

The rearrangement joins TRBV2 to TRBJ1-2, with 7 bases matching TRBD1. J lost 7 bases, V lost 9 bases, and 14 bases had no gene match. The V gene's germline CDR1 is SNHLY and CDR2 FYNNEI. The CDR3 loop spans 14 amino acids. CDR3 amino acids: CASVGTVPMAGYTF. The CDR3 coding sequence is TGTGCCAGTGTTGGGACAGTGCCTATGGCTGGCTACACCTTC.

This clone was found a few times. The chain carries TRBV12-2 and TRBJ1-2. TRBV12-2 is marked as a pseudogene. This CDR3 spans 15 amino acids. CDR3 sequence: CASRLAGLANYGYTF. The CDR3 DNA reads as TGTGCAAGTCGCTTAGCCGGACTTGCTAACTATGGCTACACCTTC.

This chain links TRBV6-6 with TRBJ1-6; D might be TRBD1 (5 bases). Deletions cut 6 bases from V and 6 bases from J, with 9 bases between. Germline V CDR1 and CDR2: MNHNY, SVGAGI (reference sequence). The CDR3 sequence is 13 residues long. The chain's CDR3 is CASRTEPNSPLHF. The CDR3 DNA sequence: TGTGCCAGCAGGACAGAGCCTAATTCACCCCTCCACTTT.

The gene calls are TRBV28 and TRBJ2-1, with 12 bases aligning to TRBD2. Germline CDR1 is MDHEN and CDR2 is SYDVKM. This CDR3 is 17 amino acids long. The V and J ends lost 4 bases and 9 bases, in that order; junction bases with no gene match: 13. This CDR3 reads CASSSPVTSGGGGEQFF. CDR3 nucleotide sequence: TGTGCCAGCAGTTCGCCGGTGACTAGCGGGGGAGGAGGTGAGCAGTTCTTC.

The chain employs TRBV5-8 and TRBJ2-3; D is possibly TRBD1 (6 bases). The CDR3 loop spans 16 amino acids. Per germline, CDR1 SGHTS and CDR2 YDEGEE. V lost 4 bases to trimming and J lost 4 bases, with 19 bases between them. CDR3 amino acids: CASSSTSGVLPDTQYF. The CDR3 region has the DNA TGTGCCAGCAGCAGTACTTCAGGGGTACTCCCAGATACGCAGTATTTT.

This sequence joins TRBV21-1 and TRBJ2-7; TRBD1, the D gene given by the table, was not confirmed from the DNA. TRBV21-1 is a pseudogene segment. The CDR3 loop spans 16 amino acids. The CDR3: CASSKGEDRGFFEQYF. The CDR3 DNA reads TGTGCCAGCAGCAAAGGGGAGGACAGGGGATTCTTCGAGCAGTACTTC.

J is TRBJ2-7 and V is TRBV3-1 (or the pseudogene TRBV3-2); 8 bases line up with TRBD1. Germline V gene lookup returns CDR1 LGHDT and CDR2 YNNKEL (reference sequence). Losses at the gene ends were 4 bases for V and 3 bases for J; bases not matched to a gene: 8. The CDR3 totals 15 residues. The CDR3 is CASSPLGQEVYEQYF. CDR3 bases: TGTGCCAGCAGCCCACTGGGACAGGAGGTCTACGAGCAGTACTTC.

The chain has TRBV7-2 and TRBJ2-4; 8 bases fit TRBD2. This CDR3 spans 16 amino acids. Germline CDR1 is SGHTA and CDR2 is FQGNSA. The V segment lost 2 bases and the J segment 1 base; nucleotides outside the gene matches: 4. Here the CDR3 reads CASSLPIAGAKNIQYF. CDR3 bases: TGTGCCAGCAGCTTACCGATAGCGGGGGCCAAAAACATTCAGTACTTC.

This clone is a singleton in its sample. V usage is TRBV5-1 and J usage is TRBJ1-6; D is unclear. V was pared by 7 bases and J by 0 bases, with 8 bases between. The CDR3 contains 14 residues. The germline CDR1 and CDR2 sequences are SGHRS and YFSETQ. The CDR3 bases are TGCGCCAGCCAAGCGAGCTCCTATAATTCACCCCTCCACTTT. Protein sequence: CASQASSYNSPLHF.

This chain uses TRBV9 with TRBJ2-6; 8 bases agree with TRBD1. This CDR3 is built from 17 residues. Germline CDR1 and CDR2: SGDLS and YYNGEE. V was clipped by 3 bases and J by 0 bases; unmatched bases: 5. The CDR3 nucleotides are TGTGCCAGCAGCGGGACAGGGAGCTTCTCTGGGGCCAACGTCCTGACTTTC. The encoded protein is CASSGTGSFSGANVLTF.

The chain employs TRBV6-2 or TRBV6-3 and TRBJ2-1, with D possibly TRBD2 on 5 matching bases. This CDR3 spans 15 amino acids. V shed 2 bases and J shed 0 bases, with 8 bases lying between them. Germline V gene sequence: CDR1 MNHEY, CDR2 SVGEGT. In DNA, the CDR3 is TGTGCCAGCAGTTACCCCACTAGCTCCTACAATGAGCAGTTCTTC. Translated: CASSYPTSSYNEQFF.

The chain is built from TRBV7-8 and TRBJ2-1; maybe TRBD1 (5 bases). V was trimmed by 5 bases and J by 10 bases, leaving 15 bases between them. The CDR3 totals 13 residues. Germline V gene data show CDR1 as SGHVS and CDR2 as FQNEAQ. DNA of the CDR3: TGTGCCAGCAGCGCAGGGCCCGGGTGGGAGCAGTTCTTC. Translated: CASSAGPGWEQFF.

This clone was detected only a few times. This chain uses TRBV10-2 with TRBJ1-1; D perhaps matches TRBD1 (6 bases). CDR3 length equals 13 residues. Germline lookup yields CDR1 WSHSY and CDR2 SAAADI. V lost 4 bases and J 4 bases, leaving 10 bases between the germline ends. CDR3 bases: TGCGCCAGCAGTGGAGGGGGTCTCACTGAAGCTTTCTTT. Translated, it gives CASSGGGLTEAFF.

The chain couples TRBV5-1 to TRBJ1-1; D call uncertain. The CDR3 contains 13 residues. Germline assignment: CDR1 SGHRS and CDR2 YFSETQ. The ends were cut back, 0 bases at V and 1 base at J, with 4 bases in the middle. The chain's CDR3 is CASSLAGNTEAFF. The DNA of the CDR3 is TGCGCCAGCAGCTTGGCGGGGAACACTGAAGCTTTCTTT.

The DNA for the CDR3 is TGCAGCGTTGAATCGGCTACAGCCTATGGCTACACCTTC. This encodes CSVESATAYGYTF. This chain joins TRBV29-1 and TRBJ1-2; D not resolved. V gave up 2 bases and J gave up 4 bases, with 11 bases separating them. This CDR3 region has 13 residues. CDR1 is SQVTM, CDR2 ANQGSEA, per germline.

V gene TRBV10-1 combines with J gene TRBJ1-4; no definite D call. Germline V gene sequence: CDR1 WNHNN, CDR2 SYGVQD (reference sequence). The CDR3 runs to 11 residues. The germline V and J ends were trimmed by 9 bases and 10 bases, with 12 bases remaining between them. The CDR3 DNA reads TGCGCCAGTCACCGCTCCGGAAAACTGTTTTTT. Its translation: CASHRSGKLFF.

The chain has TRBV6-6 and TRBJ1-5; D gene ambiguous. Trimming left V 7 bases short and J 1 base short, with 17 bases between. Germline lookup yields CDR1 MNHNY and CDR2 SVGAGI (reference sequence). CDR3 size: 16 residues. The CDR3 reads CASTSLEIQSNQPQHF. CDR3 DNA sequence: TGTGCCAGCACATCACTAGAGATACAGAGCAATCAGCCCCAGCATTTT.

The table lists this clone with a few counts. The chain joins TRBV28 to TRBJ1-6; D is unresolved. Germline CDR1 and CDR2: MDHEN and SYDVKM. Trimming took off 5 bases at V and 9 bases at J, with 8 bases between the two ends. The CDR3 spans 12 residues. CDR3 bases: TGTGCCAGCAGTCCCCAGATTTCACCCCTCCACTTT. Translating gives CASSPQISPLHF.

This clone was seen repeatedly, ten times or more. The chain has TRBV28 and TRBJ2-7; D is possibly TRBD1 (6 bases). Trimming removed 7 bases at V and 4 bases at J, with 17 bases between. The germline gives CDR1 MDHEN, CDR2 SYDVKM. The CDR3 extends over 14 amino acids. The CDR3 protein is CASTPQQGQYEQYF. DNA of the CDR3: TGTGCCAGCACCCCCCAGCAGGGACAATACGAGCAGTACTTC.

V is TRBV30 and J is TRBJ2-3; D unresolved. Per germline, CDR1 GTSNPN and CDR2 SVGIG (reference sequence). V lost 2 bases and J lost 2, with 11 bases in between. This CDR3 is built from 14 residues. The CDR3 is CAWSTSGYTDTQYF. CDR3 DNA sequence: TGTGCCTGGAGTACGTCCGGGTACACAGATACGCAGTATTTT.

The V and J genes are TRBV12-5 and TRBJ2-4, with D unresolved. Deletions cut 6 bases from V and 1 base from J, with 25 bases between. Germline assignment: CDR1 LGHNT and CDR2 FRNRAP. The CDR3 contains 19 residues. The CDR3 region is CASGPSINLRFPAKNIQYF. In nucleotides, the CDR3 is TGTGCTAGTGGCCCGTCAATCAATCTACGTTTCCCGGCCAAAAACATTCAGTACTTC. Filled out from reference TRBV12-5 and TRBJ2-4, the complete variable domain reads DARVTQTPRHKVTEMGQEVTMRCQPILGHNTVFWYRQTMMQGLELLAYFRNRAPLDDSGMPKDRFSAEMPDATLATLKIQPSEPRDSAVYFCASGPSINLRFPAKNIQYFGAGTRLSVL.

The chain employs TRBV5-8 and TRBJ1-2; D not certain. Trimming cost V 5 bases and J 4 bases, with 15 bases left between them. The CDR3 contains 14 residues. Germline V lookup: CDR1 SGHTS, CDR2 YDEGEE. CDR3 nucleotide sequence: TGTGCCAGCAGGAGAGAACGGGTTGTCTATGGCTACACCTTC. It encodes CASRRERVVYGYTF. The complete variable domain, with remaining parts taken from reference TRBV5-8 and TRBJ1-2, reads EAGVTQSPTHLIKTRGQQATLRCSPISGHTSVYWYQQALGLGLQFLLWYDEGEERNRGNFPPRFSGRQFPNYSSELNVNALELEDSALYLCASRRERVVYGYTFGSGTRLTVV.